This T cell receptor beta chain is from a study of shared clonotypes between healthy human individuals. Sequencing used immunoSEQ multiplex PCR; TCRdb keeps in-frame clones, though not all of them. The sample lists hundreds of thousands of clones; around four fifths were seen once. The TCR comes from a woman in her twenties or thirties in good health. Sequenced: memory CD4+ T cells sorted from blood. As for subset: CD45RA-negative fraction.

The CDR3 region has the DNA TGTGCCAGCAGCCCGGCAAGCGGGCCCTTCTCCTACGAGCAGTACTTC. This translates into CASSPASGPFSYEQYF. The gene calls are TRBV27 and TRBJ2-7, with D perhaps matching TRBD2 (6 bases). Trimming removed 6 bases at V and 0 bases at J, with 18 bases between. The CDR3 contains 16 residues. Germline values: CDR1 MNHEY, CDR2 SMNVEV (reference sequence).